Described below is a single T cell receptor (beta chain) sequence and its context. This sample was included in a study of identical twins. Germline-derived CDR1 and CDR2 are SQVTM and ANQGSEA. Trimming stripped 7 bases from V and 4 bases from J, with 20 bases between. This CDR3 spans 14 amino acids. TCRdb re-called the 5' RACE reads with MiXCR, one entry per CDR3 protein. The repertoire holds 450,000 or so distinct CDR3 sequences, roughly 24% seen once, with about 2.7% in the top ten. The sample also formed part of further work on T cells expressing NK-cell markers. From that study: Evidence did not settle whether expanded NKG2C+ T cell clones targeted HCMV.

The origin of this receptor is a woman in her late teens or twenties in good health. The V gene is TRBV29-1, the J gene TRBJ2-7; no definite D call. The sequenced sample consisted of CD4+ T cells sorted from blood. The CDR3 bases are TGCAGCGCCTCGAAGGGCACTGACTGGTACGAGCAGTACTTC. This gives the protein CSASKGTDWYEQYF.